A single sample is the source of the 9 T cell receptor beta chains below, sequenced in a study of regulatory T cells in long-lasting Graves disease. To make TCR beta libraries, researchers used iRepertoire HTBI primers and Arm-PCR of CDR3 regions. One entry per CDR3 protein, called by TCRdb with MiXCR from the multiplex PCR reads. The sample holds around 450,000 distinct CDR3 sequences, under 25% seen once. As for time point: persistent/refractory GD, antithyroid drugs over 5 years with positive TRAb. From PBMCs, RNA was extracted and then used to make the TCR library. The sequences come from peripheral blood mononuclear cells (PBMCs), collected when the disease was refractory, from a patient treated with antithyroid drugs. The receptor set was obtained from a female donor with Graves disease.

Details on this clonotype: This sequence may be a read error, since a much larger clone differs from it by one base. The chain recombines TRBV6-1 with TRBJ1-5, with TRBD1 matching 8 bases. The CDR3 is 12 residues long. The germline gives CDR1 MNHNS, CDR2 SASEGT. The chain's CDR3 is CASGEQGGPQHF. Here the CDR3 DNA reads TGTGCCAGCGGTGAACAGGGGGGGCCCCAGCATTTT.

The chain links TRBV16 to TRBJ2-7; D possibly corresponds to TRBD1 (5 bases). The CDR3 contains 12 residues. V was trimmed by 5 bases and J by 7 bases, leaving 12 bases between them. Germline-derived CDR1 and CDR2 are KGHSY and FQNENV. CDR3 coding DNA: TGTGCCAGCAGCACGATCGACAGAGAGCAGTACTTC. It specifies CASSTIDREQYF.

The V gene is TRBV19, the J gene TRBJ1-1, with TRBD1 matching over 8 bases. CDR1 and CDR2 from the germline V gene are LNHDA and SQIVND (reference sequence). After removal of 1 base from V and 5 bases from J, the junction contained 9 bases not matched to a gene. This CDR3 has 16 amino acids. The CDR3 region has the DNA TGTGCCAGTAGTATAGTCCAGGGGGCTGTTCGAACTGAAGCTTTCTTT. It translates to CASSIVQGAVRTEAFF. Filled out from reference TRBV19 and TRBJ1-1, the complete variable domain reads DGGITQSPKYLFRKEGQNVTLSCEQNLNHDAMYWYRQDPGQGLRLIYYSQIVNDFQKGDIAEGYSVSREKKESFPLTVTSAQKNPTAFYLCASSIVQGAVRTEAFFGQGTRLTVV.

Ten or more counts support this clonotype. The chain uses TRBV28 and TRBJ2-7; 7 nucleotides agree with TRBD1. The V and J ends lost 2 bases and 6 bases, in that order; junction bases with no gene match: 7. Germline-derived CDR1 and CDR2 are MDHEN and SYDVKM. CDR3 size: 14 residues. The CDR3 nucleotides read TGTGCCAGCAGTTTAGTTGGGACAGCCGGCGAGCAGTACTTC. The encoded protein is CASSLVGTAGEQYF.

This clonotype was seen many times. V and J are TRBV2 and TRBJ1-5, with 10 bases identical to TRBD1. The germline V gene has CDR1 SNHLY and CDR2 FYNNEI. This CDR3 spans 16 amino acids. V trimming: 0 bases; J trimming: 6 bases; junction bases outside the gene matches: 5. The CDR3 loop is CASSEAGQGHFQPQHF. The CDR3 region has the DNA TGTGCCAGCAGTGAAGCGGGACAGGGGCATTTTCAGCCCCAGCATTTT. The full variable domain, in which reference TRBV2 and TRBJ1-5 provide the parts outside the CDR3, is EPEVTQTPSHQVTQMGQEVILRCVPISNHLYFYWYRQILGQKVEFLVSFYNNEISEKSEIFDDQFSVERPDGSNFTLKIRSTKLEDSAMYFCASSEAGQGHFQPQHFGDGTRLSIL.

This clonotype was found many times. CDR3 sequence (DNA): TGCAGTGCTAGAGATGTGCTAGCGGAATACGAGCAGTACTTC. Its protein is CSARDVLAEYEQYF. V and J are TRBV20-1 and TRBJ2-7, with 7 bases identical to TRBD2. Trimming at V came to 0 bases and at J to 4 bases, leaving 6 bases not matched to a gene. CDR1 and CDR2 (germline): DFQATT, SNEGSKA (reference sequence). The length of the CDR3 is 14 residues.

At least ten counts were recorded for this clonotype. V usage is TRBV12-3 or TRBV12-4 and J usage is TRBJ1-5; D gene unclear. The CDR3 runs to 14 residues. The ends were cut back, 6 bases at V and 10 bases at J, with 19 bases in the middle. This chain's CDR3 is CASSHAVSPAPQHF. The DNA of the CDR3 is TGTGCCAGCAGCCACGCTGTCAGCCCCGCTCCCCAGCATTTT.

As for this clonotype: This may arise from a read error, as a much more abundant clone is one base away. The chain recombines TRBV7-2 with TRBJ2-5, with 16 bases that match TRBD2. The CDR3 sequence is 17 residues long. Germline V gene data show CDR1 as SGHTA and CDR2 as FQGNSA. The CDR3 DNA sequence: TGTGCCAGCAGCTTAGGAGGGACTAGCGGGAGGGGGGAGACCCAGTGCTTC. Translated: CASSLGGTSGRGETQCF.

This chain uses TRBV7-9 with TRBJ1-2; no clear D gene. Germline values: CDR1 SEHNR, CDR2 FQNEAQ (reference sequence). V was shortened by 5 bases and J by 8 bases, with 18 bases between the two germline ends. This CDR3 is 14 amino acids long. The CDR3 nucleotides are TGTGCCAGCAGCGCCGTCTCTTCTGCCCGGGGCTACACCTTC. Protein sequence: CASSAVSSARGYTF.